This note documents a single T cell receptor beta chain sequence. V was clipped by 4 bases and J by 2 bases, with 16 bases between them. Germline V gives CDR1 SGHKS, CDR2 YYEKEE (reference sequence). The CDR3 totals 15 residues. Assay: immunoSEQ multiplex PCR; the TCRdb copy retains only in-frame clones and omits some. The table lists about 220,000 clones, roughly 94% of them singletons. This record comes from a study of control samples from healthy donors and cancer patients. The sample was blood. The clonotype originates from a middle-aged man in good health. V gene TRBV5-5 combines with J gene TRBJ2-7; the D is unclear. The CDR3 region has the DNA TGTGCCAGCAGCAGGGCGGATGACTGGGCCTACGAGCAGTACTTC. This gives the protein CASSRADDWAYEQYF.